This passage covers 21 T cell receptor beta chains from one sample sequenced in a study of ipilimumab plus nivolumab after autologous stem cell transplantation. Some clones are missing from TCRdb's copy, which holds only in-frame ones; the method was immunoSEQ multiplex PCR. The top ten clones hold about a sixth of a sample with about 13,000 clones, roughly 73% of them seen once. Here the sequenced sample was PBMCs, taken in a trial of ipilimumab plus nivolumab as post-transplant consolidation. These receptors were collected from a male donor with diffuse large B-cell lymphoma.

The chain links TRBV5-6 to TRBJ2-3, with TRBD2 matching over 7 bases. CDR1 is SGHDT, CDR2 YYEEEE, per germline. This CDR3 is 16 amino acids long. Trimming cost V 4 bases and J 2 bases; bases outside gene matches: 10. The CDR3 reads CASSGAAGPNTDTQYF. For the CDR3, the DNA is TGTGCCAGCAGCGGGGCAGCGGGGCCTAACACAGATACGCAGTATTTT.

V and J are TRBV4-3 and TRBJ1-2; D is possibly TRBD1 (6 bases). Trimming removed 1 base from V and 4 bases from J, with 16 bases in between. This CDR3 comprises 16 residues. From germline, CDR1 is LGHNA and CDR2 YSLEER. The CDR3 reads CASSQAHPGDTYGYTF. The CDR3 region has the DNA TGCGCCAGCAGCCAAGCCCACCCGGGGGACACCTATGGCTACACCTTC.

In its sample, this clone ranks as medium-sized. V is TRBV30 and J is TRBJ2-1, with TRBD2 matching 10 bases. V was pared by 0 bases and J by 15 bases, with 17 bases of the junction left unmatched. Looked up from germline, CDR1 is GTSNPN and CDR2 is SVGIG (reference sequence). This CDR3 region has 16 residues. CDR3 residues: CAWSVRGLAGVPILFF. The CDR3 DNA is TGTGCCTGGAGTGTACGGGGGCTAGCGGGGGTACCGATCTTGTTCTTC.

The chain combines TRBV6-5 with TRBJ2-5, with TRBD1 matching over 7 bases. The J call is doubtful: the DNA matches TRBJ2-7 better. CDR3 size: 15 residues. The V gene's germline CDR1 is MNHEY and CDR2 SVGAGI. Here the CDR3 reads CASSYSQGERYEQYF. The CDR3 nucleotides are TGTGCCAGCAGTTACTCTCAGGGGGAAAGATACGAGCAGTACTTC.

This clone ranks as medium-sized (0.01 to 0.1%). CDR3 amino acids: CASSPRGVEAFF. CDR3 nucleotides: TGTGCCAGCAGTCCGAGAGGTGTGGAAGCTTTCTTT. The chain carries TRBV6-5 and TRBJ1-1; D gene uncertain. Germline V gives CDR1 MNHEY, CDR2 SVGAGI. This CDR3 comprises 12 residues. Trimming cost V 5 bases and J 8 bases, with 12 bases left between them.

This clone turned up a few times. This chain joins TRBV7-2 and TRBJ1-1; no reliable D call. Germline loops: CDR1 SGHTA, CDR2 FQGNSA. V lost 2 bases, J lost 0 bases, and 7 bases lay in between. CDR3 size: 14 residues. In nucleotides, the CDR3 is TGTGCCAGCAGCTTAATCTACATGAACACTGAAGCTTTCTTT. Protein sequence: CASSLIYMNTEAFF. The whole variable domain, remainder taken from reference TRBV7-2 and TRBJ1-1, is GAGVSQSPSNKVTEKGKDVELRCDPISGHTALYWYRQSLGQGLEFLIYFQGNSAPDKSGLPSDRFSAERTGGSVSTLTIQRTQQEDSAVYLCASSLIYMNTEAFFGQGTRLTVV.

This rearrangement joins TRBV5-6 to TRBJ1-3; 7 nucleotides agree with TRBD1. The CDR3 extends over 14 amino acids. Germline assignment: CDR1 SGHDT and CDR2 YYEEEE. Unmatched junction bases numbered 1, after V lost 2 bases and J lost 2 bases. CDR3 coding DNA: TGTGCCAGCAGCTTACAGGGGCCTGGAAACACCATATATTTT. The encoded protein is CASSLQGPGNTIYF.

This chain uses TRBV11-2 with TRBJ1-1; possible D gene TRBD1, 6 bases. The CDR3 runs 14 residues. Deletions cut 4 bases from V and 4 bases from J, with 13 bases between. Germline-derived CDR1 and CDR2 are SGHAT and FQNNGV. The CDR3 reads CASSSGLGGTEAFF. The DNA for the CDR3 is TGTGCCAGCAGCTCCGGGCTAGGGGGCACTGAAGCTTTCTTT. Combining the CDR3 with reference TRBV11-2 and TRBJ1-1 gives the whole variable domain EAGVAQSPRYKIIEKRQSVAFWCNPISGHATLYWYQQILGQGPKLLIQFQNNGVVDDSQLPKDRFSAERLKGVDSTLKIQPAKLEDSAVYLCASSSGLGGTEAFFGQGTRLTVV.

This clone was seen just once. The chain recombines TRBV27 with TRBJ2-7; maybe TRBD1 (5 bases). Germline CDR1 MNHEY, CDR2 SMNVEV (reference sequence). V was clipped by 5 bases and J by 2 bases, with 10 bases between them. The CDR3 contains 13 residues. CDR3 in amino acids: CASSSQGPYEQYF. Here the CDR3 DNA reads TGTGCCAGCAGTAGCCAGGGCCCCTACGAGCAGTACTTC.

Regarding this clone: A junction boundary mismatches the germline segment, possibly from a read error. Other DNA sequences in this specimen translate into the identical CDR3. The CDR3 DNA reads TGTGCCAGCAGCGCCCCCATAGCGGGAGGGTACAATGAGCAATTCTTC. Translated: CASSAPIAGGYNEQFF. V usage is TRBV7-9 and J usage is TRBJ2-1; TRBD2 matches 11 bases. This CDR3 has 16 amino acids. The germline gives CDR1 SEHNR, CDR2 FQNEAQ (reference sequence).

This clone has a handful of counts. J is TRBJ2-1 and V is TRBV7-2, with 8 bases aligning to TRBD1. CDR3 size: 13 residues. Germline V gene lookup returns CDR1 SGHTA and CDR2 FQGNSA. Losses at the gene ends were 5 bases for V and 6 bases for J; bases not matched to a gene: 3. The DNA of the CDR3 is TGTGCCAGCAGCCGAACAGGGGGCAATGAGCAGTTCTTC. Amino acids: CASSRTGGNEQFF.

The rearrangement links TRBV29-1 to TRBJ2-5; the D gene is possibly TRBD2 (6 bases). There are 11 residues in the CDR3. Germline V gene data show CDR1 as SQVTM and CDR2 as ANQGSEA. The CDR3 region is CNAARGETQYF. The CDR3, as DNA: TGCAACGCGGCCCGGGGGGAGACCCAGTACTTC.

This clone has more than one count but fewer than ten. The genes are TRBV10-1 and TRBJ1-1; D not certain. V was pared by 4 bases and J by 0 bases, with 6 bases between. The CDR3 runs to 13 residues. CDR1 WNHNN and CDR2 SYGVQD come from the germline V gene (reference sequence). CDR3 residues: CASSVTLNTEAFF. DNA for the CDR3: TGCGCCAGCAGTGTTACCCTGAACACTGAAGCTTTCTTT.

This chain connects TRBV4-3 to TRBJ2-1, with D perhaps matching TRBD2 (6 bases). This CDR3 spans 16 amino acids. Germline V lookup: CDR1 LGHNA, CDR2 YSLEER. V was cut by 4 bases and J by 1 base, with 14 bases left in between. This chain's CDR3 is CASSREAGGSYNEQFF. The CDR3 DNA follows: TGCGCCAGCAGCCGTGAAGCGGGTGGTTCCTACAATGAGCAGTTCTTC.

The CDR3 sequence: CASSDALGQDSSYNSPLHF. The CDR3 DNA is TGCGCCAGCAGTGACGCCCTTGGACAGGACAGCTCCTATAATTCACCCCTCCACTTT. V is TRBV10-2 and J is TRBJ1-6; 7 nucleotides agree with TRBD1. The CDR3 contains 19 residues. CDR1 is WSHSY, CDR2 SAAADI, per germline. V was clipped by 3 bases and J by 0 bases; unmatched bases: 11.

The chain recombines TRBV5-1 with TRBJ2-3, with 11 bases identical to TRBD2. CDR1 and CDR2 (germline): SGHRS, YFSETQ. J lost 3 bases, V lost 0 bases, and 9 bases had no gene match. The CDR3 length is 18 residues. The CDR3 here is CASSLERPSGRWTDTQYF. The CDR3, as DNA: TGCGCCAGCAGCTTGGAACGACCTAGCGGGAGGTGGACAGATACGCAGTATTTT.

The chain joins TRBV5-6 to TRBJ2-5; 9 nucleotides match TRBD1. Germline V CDR1 and CDR2: SGHDT, YYEEEE. V trimming: 4 bases; J trimming: 0 bases; junction bases outside the gene matches: 4. The CDR3 contains 15 residues. CDR3 sequence (DNA): TGTGCCAGCAGCAGAGACAGGGGGTACCAAGAGACCCAGTACTTC. It yields the protein CASSRDRGYQETQYF.

This chain links TRBV6-1 with TRBJ2-5, with 7 bases lining up with TRBD2. The closer fit of TRBJ2-7 to the DNA end suggests the J call may be wrong. Germline CDR1 reads MNHNS; CDR2 reads SASEGT. The CDR3 consists of 14 residues. The chain's CDR3 is CASSSGTLHDEQYF. For the CDR3, the DNA is TGTGCCAGCAGCAGCGGGACCCTCCACGACGAGCAGTACTTC.

V and J are TRBV4-3 and TRBJ1-6; tentatively, D is TRBD1 (5 bases). Germline V gene lookup returns CDR1 LGHNA and CDR2 YSLEER. The CDR3 contains 17 residues. Trimming took off 1 base at V and 7 bases at J, with 17 bases between the two ends. CDR3 DNA sequence: TGCGCCAGCAGCCAAGGGGGGGGACGACCAACCAATTCACCCCTCCACTTT. Its translation: CASSQGGGRPTNSPLHF.

This chain connects TRBV14 to TRBJ2-1; TRBD2 matches at 10 bases. CDR3 length equals 16 residues. Losses at the gene ends were 4 bases for V and 3 bases for J; bases not matched to a gene: 6. CDR1 and CDR2 (germline): SGHDN, FVKESK. In DNA, the CDR3 is TGTGCCAGCAGCCGATTTACTAGCGGGGACTACAATGAGCAGTTCTTC. It translates to CASSRFTSGDYNEQFF.

This clone has just one count. The V call is TRBV7-9, the J call TRBJ1-1; maybe TRBD1 (5 bases). Germline values: CDR1 SEHNR, CDR2 FQNEAQ (reference sequence). The CDR3 is 14 residues long. V dropped 1 base and J dropped 10 bases, with 16 bases sitting between them. The chain's CDR3 is CASSLELLGVRAFF. The CDR3 DNA sequence: TGTGCCAGCAGCTTAGAGCTGCTGGGGGTTAGAGCTTTCTTT.